This entry lists 6 T cell receptor beta chains sequenced from one sample in a study of blood T cell repertoires in COVID-19. Clones were sequenced by immunoSEQ multiplex PCR, and TCRdb holds only the in-frame ones, with some missing. In the table there are 95,000 to 150,000 clones, less than 90% of which are singletons. Sequences were obtained from PBMCs or T cells enriched from blood (not recorded which). These receptors all come from a woman aged 25 to 39 who had recovered from COVID-19.

The chain couples TRBV24-1 to TRBJ2-1, with D possibly matching TRBD1 (6 bases). V lost 0 bases, J lost 2 bases, and 10 bases lay in between. Per the germline V gene, CDR1 is KGHDR and CDR2 is SFDVKD. This CDR3 is built from 16 residues. The CDR3 spells CATSDLRPGAYNEQFF. CDR3 sequence (DNA): TGTGCCACCAGTGATTTGAGGCCAGGGGCCTACAATGAGCAGTTCTTC.

This chain uses TRBV5-1 with TRBJ1-1; TRBD1 might be the D (5 bases). CDR1 is SGHRS, CDR2 YFSETQ, per germline. Trimming removed 1 base from V and 0 bases from J, with 16 bases in between. The CDR3 contains 17 residues. The CDR3 DNA is TGCGCCAGCAGCTTGCGAGACCGACAGTATTTGAACACTGAAGCTTTCTTT. Encoded protein: CASSLRDRQYLNTEAFF.

The rearrangement links TRBV28 to TRBJ2-7; 7 positions match TRBD1. Germline V gene lookup returns CDR1 MDHEN and CDR2 SYDVKM. Germline trimming cut 7 bases from V and 2 bases from J; bases unmatched to any gene: 8. This CDR3 is 14 amino acids long. This CDR3 reads CASNPQGRTYEQYF. The CDR3 DNA reads TGTGCCAGCAACCCACAGGGGCGAACCTACGAGCAGTACTTC. The whole variable domain, filled in from reference TRBV28 and TRBJ2-7, reads DVKVTQSSRYLVKRTGEKVFLECVQDMDHENMFWYRQDPGLGLRLIYFSYDVKMKEKGDIPEGYSVSREKKERFSLILESASTNQTSMYLCASNPQGRTYEQYFGPGTRLTVT.

V and J are TRBV5-1 and TRBJ2-1, with D perhaps matching TRBD1 (6 bases). Per the germline V gene, CDR1 is SGHRS and CDR2 is YFSETQ. CDR3 length: 14 amino acids. Trimming left V 0 bases short and J 4 bases short, with 8 bases between. CDR3 nucleotides: TGCGCCAGCAGCTTGGGACAGGCGTACAATGAGCAGTTCTTC. This gives the protein CASSLGQAYNEQFF.

The V and J genes are TRBV24-1 and TRBJ2-3; 7 nucleotides match TRBD2. Germline values: CDR1 KGHDR, CDR2 SFDVKD. Trimming removed 1 base from V and 8 bases from J; junction bases left unmatched: 11. The CDR3 contains 16 residues. The CDR3 bases are TGTGCCACCAGTGATTTCCGCGGGACTACCTCCGTTACGCAGTATTTT. Residues: CATSDFRGTTSVTQYF.

The rearrangement links TRBV19 to TRBJ1-1; 8 bases are shared with TRBD1. Germline CDR1 reads LNHDA; CDR2 reads SQIVND (reference sequence). Trimming cost V 4 bases and J 2 bases; bases outside gene matches: 9. This CDR3 spans 16 amino acids. Here the CDR3 reads CASSTSDRDVNTEAFF. The CDR3 DNA reads as TGTGCCAGTAGTACCTCGGACAGGGATGTTAACACTGAAGCTTTCTTT.